This T cell receptor (beta chain) is from a study of shared T cell receptors in the human thymus. Assay: immunoSEQ multiplex PCR; the TCRdb copy retains only in-frame clones and omits some. The sample consists of approximately 760,000 clones, approximately 85% of them appearing once. The CDR3 is 15 residues long. The same sample was also used in a study of human thymus T cells. Turning to that study: Among the donors, all were healthy Finnish infants having corrective surgery for congenital heart defects. In corrective heart surgery, resections were taken, and these provided the thymus tissue. It looked as if thymic and blood repertoires used V and J genes in a biased way.

Sequencing was performed on thymocytes. V usage is TRBV12-2 and J usage is TRBJ1-1. TRBV12-2 has pseudogene status. The origin of this receptor is a girl less than two years old with a congenital heart defect. CDR3 sequence reads: CASRLRRTRGFSFFF. For the CDR3, the DNA is TGTGCAAGTCGCTTACGACGGACCCGCGGGTTTAGTTTTTTCTTT.